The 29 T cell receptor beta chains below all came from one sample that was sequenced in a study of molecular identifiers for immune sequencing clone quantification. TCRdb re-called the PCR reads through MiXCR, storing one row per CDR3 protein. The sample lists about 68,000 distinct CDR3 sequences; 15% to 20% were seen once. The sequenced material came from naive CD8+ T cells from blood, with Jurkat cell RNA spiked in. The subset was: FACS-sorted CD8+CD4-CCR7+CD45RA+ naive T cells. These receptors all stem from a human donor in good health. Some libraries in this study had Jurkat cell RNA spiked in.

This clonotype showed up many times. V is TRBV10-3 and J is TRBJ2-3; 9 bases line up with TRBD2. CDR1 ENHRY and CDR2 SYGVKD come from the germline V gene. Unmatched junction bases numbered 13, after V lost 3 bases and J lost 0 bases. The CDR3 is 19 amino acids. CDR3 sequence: CAISDPGRAGGPSTDTQYF. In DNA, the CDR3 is TGTGCCATCAGTGACCCCGGAAGGGCGGGAGGGCCGAGCACAGATACGCAGTATTTT.

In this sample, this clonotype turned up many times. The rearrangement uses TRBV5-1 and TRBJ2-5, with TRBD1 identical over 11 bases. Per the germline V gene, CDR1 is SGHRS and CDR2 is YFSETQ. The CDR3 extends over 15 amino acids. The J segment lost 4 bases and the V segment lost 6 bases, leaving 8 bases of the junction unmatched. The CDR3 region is CASKTGTGGRETQYF. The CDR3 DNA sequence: TGCGCCAGCAAAACCGGGACAGGGGGAAGAGAGACCCAGTACTTC.

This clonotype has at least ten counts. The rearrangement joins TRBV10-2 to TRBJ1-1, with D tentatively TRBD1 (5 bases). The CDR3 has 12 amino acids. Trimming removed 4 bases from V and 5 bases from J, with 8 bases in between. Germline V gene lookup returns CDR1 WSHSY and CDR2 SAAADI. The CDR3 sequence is CASSVGDTEAFF. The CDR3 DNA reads TGCGCCAGCAGTGTAGGGGATACTGAAGCTTTCTTT.

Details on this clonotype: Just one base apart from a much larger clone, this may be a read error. The CDR3 DNA is TGTGCCAGCGGCTTAGGGCCAGCTCCCCCGCAGTACTTC. The encoded protein is CASGLGPAPPQYF. The V and J genes are TRBV11-2 and TRBJ2-7; D gene uncertain. This CDR3 has 13 amino acids. Germline CDR1 and CDR2: SGHAT and FQNNGV. Variable domain in full (rest from reference TRBV11-2 and TRBJ2-7): EAGVAQSPRYKIIEKRQSVAFWCNPISGHATLYWYQQILGQGPKLLIQFQNNGVVDDSQLPKDRFSAERLKGVDSTLKIQPAKLEDSAVYLCASGLGPAPPQYFGPGTRLTVT.

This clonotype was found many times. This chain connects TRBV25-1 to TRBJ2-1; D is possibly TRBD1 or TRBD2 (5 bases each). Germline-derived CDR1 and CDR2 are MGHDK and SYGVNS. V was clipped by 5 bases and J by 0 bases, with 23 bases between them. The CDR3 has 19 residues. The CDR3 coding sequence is TGTGCCAGCAGTCAAGGGGTTGCTAGCACCACCAGCTCCTACAATGAGCAGTTCTTC. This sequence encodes CASSQGVASTTSSYNEQFF.

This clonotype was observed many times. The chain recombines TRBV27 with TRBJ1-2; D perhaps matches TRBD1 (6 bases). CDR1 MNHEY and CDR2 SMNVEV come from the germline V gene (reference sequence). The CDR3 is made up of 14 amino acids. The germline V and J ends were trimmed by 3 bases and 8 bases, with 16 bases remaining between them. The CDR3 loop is CASSLGARSNGYTF. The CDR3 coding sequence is TGTGCCAGCAGTTTGGGGGCTCGATCAAACGGCTACACCTTC.

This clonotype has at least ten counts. CDR3: CASSSREGAGAEAFF. The CDR3 region has the DNA TGTGCCAGCAGTTCCCGGGAGGGGGCGGGCGCTGAAGCTTTCTTT. The chain couples TRBV27 to TRBJ1-1; 7 positions match TRBD1. The CDR3 consists of 15 residues. V shed 4 bases, J shed 6 bases, and the junction held 11 bases outside the gene matches. The germline V gene encodes CDR1 MNHEY and CDR2 SMNVEV (reference sequence).

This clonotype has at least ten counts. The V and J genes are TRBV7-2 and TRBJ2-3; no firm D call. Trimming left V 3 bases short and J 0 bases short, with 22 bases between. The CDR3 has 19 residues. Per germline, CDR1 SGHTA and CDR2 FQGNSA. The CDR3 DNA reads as TGTGCCAGCAGCTTCTCCACTGGTTGGGTTCTTTCTAGCACAGATACGCAGTATTTT. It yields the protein CASSFSTGWVLSSTDTQYF.

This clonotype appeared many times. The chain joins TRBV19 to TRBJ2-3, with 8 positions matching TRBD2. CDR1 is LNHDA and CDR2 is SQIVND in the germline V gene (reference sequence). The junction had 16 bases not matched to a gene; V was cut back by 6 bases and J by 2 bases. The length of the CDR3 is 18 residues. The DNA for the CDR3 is TGTGCCAGTAGCCTTGGGGCGGGAGGCATAGGGTACACAGATACGCAGTATTTT. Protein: CASSLGAGGIGYTDTQYF. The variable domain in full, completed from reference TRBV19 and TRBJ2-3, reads DGGITQSPKYLFRKEGQNVTLSCEQNLNHDAMYWYRQDPGQGLRLIYYSQIVNDFQKGDIAEGYSVSREKKESFPLTVTSAQKNPTAFYLCASSLGAGGIGYTDTQYFGPGTRLTVL.

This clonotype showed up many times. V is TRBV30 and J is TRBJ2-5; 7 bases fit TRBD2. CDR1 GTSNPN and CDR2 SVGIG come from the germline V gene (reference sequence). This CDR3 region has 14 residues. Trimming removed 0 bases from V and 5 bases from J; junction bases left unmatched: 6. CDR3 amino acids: CAWSVGAGRETQYF. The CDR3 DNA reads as TGTGCCTGGAGTGTTGGAGCGGGAAGGGAGACCCAGTACTTC.

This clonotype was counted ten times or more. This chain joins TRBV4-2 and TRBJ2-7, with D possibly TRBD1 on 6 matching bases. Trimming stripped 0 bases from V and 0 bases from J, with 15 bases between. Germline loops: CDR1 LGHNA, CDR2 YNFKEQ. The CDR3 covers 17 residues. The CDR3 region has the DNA TGTGCCAGCAGCCAAGAAAGGGGGACGGTTCGCTCCTACGAGCAGTACTTC. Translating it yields CASSQERGTVRSYEQYF.

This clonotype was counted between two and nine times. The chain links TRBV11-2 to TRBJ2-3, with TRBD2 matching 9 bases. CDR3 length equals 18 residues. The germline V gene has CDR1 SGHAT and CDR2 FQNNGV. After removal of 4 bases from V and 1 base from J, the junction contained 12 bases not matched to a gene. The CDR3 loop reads CASSSITLTSGRTDTQYF. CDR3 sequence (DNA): TGTGCCAGCAGCTCGATCACCCTGACTAGCGGACGCACAGATACGCAGTATTTT.

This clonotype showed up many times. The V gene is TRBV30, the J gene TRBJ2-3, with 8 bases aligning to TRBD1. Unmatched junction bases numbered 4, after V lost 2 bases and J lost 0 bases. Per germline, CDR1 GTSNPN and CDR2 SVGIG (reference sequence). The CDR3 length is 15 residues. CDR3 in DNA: TGTGCCTGGAGTTCTGGACAGGGCAGCACAGATACGCAGTATTTT. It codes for CAWSSGQGSTDTQYF.

The CDR3 region is CASSLEVRPRGTGELFF. The CDR3 DNA reads as TGTGCCAGCAGCTTAGAGGTGCGGCCTCGAGGTACCGGGGAGCTGTTTTTT. This chain links TRBV7-6 with TRBJ2-2; no clear D. Germline lookup yields CDR1 SGHVS and CDR2 FNYEAQ. The V end lost 1 base, the J end lost 5 bases, and 17 bases lay between the germline ends. This CDR3 spans 17 amino acids. Supplemented by reference TRBV7-6 and TRBJ2-2, the full variable domain reads GAGVSQSPRYKVTKRGQDVALRCDPISGHVSLYWYRQALGQGPEFLTYFNYEAQQDKSGLPNDRFSAERPEGSISTLTIQRTEQRDSAMYRCASSLEVRPRGTGELFFGEGSRLTVL.

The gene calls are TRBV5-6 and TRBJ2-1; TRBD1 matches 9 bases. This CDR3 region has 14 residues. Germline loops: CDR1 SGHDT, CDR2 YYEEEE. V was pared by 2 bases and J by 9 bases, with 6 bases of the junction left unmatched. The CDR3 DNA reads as TGTGCCAGCAGCTTTGGGACAGGGTATACTGAGCAGTTCTTC. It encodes CASSFGTGYTEQFF. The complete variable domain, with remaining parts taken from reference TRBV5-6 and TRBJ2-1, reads DAGVTQSPTHLIKTRGQQVTLRCSPKSGHDTVSWYQQALGQGPQFIFQYYEEEERQRGNFPDRFSGHQFPNYSSELNVNALLLGDSALYLCASSFGTGYTEQFFGPGTRLTVL.

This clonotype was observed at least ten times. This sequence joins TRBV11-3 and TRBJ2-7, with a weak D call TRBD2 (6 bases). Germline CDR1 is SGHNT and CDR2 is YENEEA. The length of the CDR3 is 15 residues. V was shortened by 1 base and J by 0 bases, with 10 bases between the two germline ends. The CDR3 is CASSLVGGPSYEQYF. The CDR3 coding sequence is TGTGCCAGCAGCTTAGTCGGGGGACCCTCCTACGAGCAGTACTTC.

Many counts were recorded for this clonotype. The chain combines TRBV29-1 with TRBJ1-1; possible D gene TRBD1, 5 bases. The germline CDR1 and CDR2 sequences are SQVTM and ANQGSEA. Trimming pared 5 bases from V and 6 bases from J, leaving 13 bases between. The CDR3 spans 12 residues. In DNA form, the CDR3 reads TGCAGCGTTCTTTCTGGGGCCGCTGAAGCTTTCTTT. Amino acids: CSVLSGAAEAFF.

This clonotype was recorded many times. CDR3 in amino acids: CSARVTGGNQETQYF. CDR3 DNA sequence: TGCAGTGCTAGAGTTACAGGGGGAAACCAAGAGACCCAGTACTTC. J is TRBJ2-5 and V is TRBV20-1; TRBD1 agrees at 8 bases. Germline V gene lookup returns CDR1 DFQATT and CDR2 SNEGSKA (reference sequence). V shed 1 base and J 0 bases; nucleotides not matched to a gene: 4. The CDR3 sequence is 15 residues long.

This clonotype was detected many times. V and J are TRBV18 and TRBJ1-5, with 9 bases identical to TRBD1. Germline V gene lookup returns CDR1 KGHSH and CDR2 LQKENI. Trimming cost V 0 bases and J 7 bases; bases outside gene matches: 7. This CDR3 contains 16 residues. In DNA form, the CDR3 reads TGTGCCAGCTCACCACCACTACAGGGGGCGGAACAGCCCCAGCATTTT. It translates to CASSPPLQGAEQPQHF.

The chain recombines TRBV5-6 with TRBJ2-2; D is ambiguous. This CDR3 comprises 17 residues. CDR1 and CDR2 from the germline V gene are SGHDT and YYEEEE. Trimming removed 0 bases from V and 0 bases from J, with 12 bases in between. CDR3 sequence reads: CASSLAFGSPNTGELFF. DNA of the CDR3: TGTGCCAGCAGCTTGGCCTTCGGGTCCCCGAACACCGGGGAGCTGTTTTTT.

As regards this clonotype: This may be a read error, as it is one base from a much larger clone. CDR3: CAGSPFIAGWDTDTQYF. The CDR3 nucleotides read TGTGCCGGTAGCCCATTTATAGCGGGATGGGACACAGATACGCAGTATTTT. This rearrangement joins TRBV19 to TRBJ2-3, with 8 positions matching TRBD2. The germline CDR1 and CDR2 sequences are LNHDA and SQIVND (reference sequence). The CDR3 sequence is 17 residues long. Looking up the rest from reference TRBV19 and TRBJ2-3 gives the full variable domain: DGGITQSPKYLFRKEGQNVTLSCEQNLNHDAMYWYRQDPGQGLRLIYYSQIVNDFQKGDIAEGYSVSREKKESFPLTVTSAQKNPTAFYLCAGSPFIAGWDTDTQYFGPGTRLTVL.

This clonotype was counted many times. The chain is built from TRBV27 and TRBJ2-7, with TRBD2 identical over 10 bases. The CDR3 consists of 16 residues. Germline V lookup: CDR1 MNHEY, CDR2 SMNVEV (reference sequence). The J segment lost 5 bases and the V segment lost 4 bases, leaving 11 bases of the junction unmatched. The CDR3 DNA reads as TGTGCCAGCAGTTCTCCCCGGCTAGCGGGAGACAACGAGCAGTACTTC. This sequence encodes CASSSPRLAGDNEQYF.

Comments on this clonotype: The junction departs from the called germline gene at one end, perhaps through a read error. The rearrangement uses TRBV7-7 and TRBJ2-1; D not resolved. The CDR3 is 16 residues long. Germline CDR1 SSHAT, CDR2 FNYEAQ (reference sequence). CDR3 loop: CASSLGFRKTYNEQFF. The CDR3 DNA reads TGTGCTAGCAGCTTAGGATTCCGGAAAACCTACAATGAGCAGTTCTTC.

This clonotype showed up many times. In nucleotides, the CDR3 is TGTGCCAGCAGTGAAGCGGGACAGGTCTACACTGAAGCTTTCTTT. Encoded protein: CASSEAGQVYTEAFF. The V call is TRBV2, the J call TRBJ1-1; TRBD1 matches 8 bases. The V gene's germline CDR1 is SNHLY and CDR2 FYNNEI. With 0 bases clipped from V and 3 bases from J, the junction kept 3 bases outside the gene matches. The CDR3 loop spans 15 amino acids.

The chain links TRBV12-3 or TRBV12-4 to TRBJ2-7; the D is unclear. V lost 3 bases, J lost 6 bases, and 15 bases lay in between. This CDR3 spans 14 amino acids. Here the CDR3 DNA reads TGTGCCAGCAGTTTTGGCTCCCCCCGCGGCGAGCAGTACTTC. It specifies CASSFGSPRGEQYF.

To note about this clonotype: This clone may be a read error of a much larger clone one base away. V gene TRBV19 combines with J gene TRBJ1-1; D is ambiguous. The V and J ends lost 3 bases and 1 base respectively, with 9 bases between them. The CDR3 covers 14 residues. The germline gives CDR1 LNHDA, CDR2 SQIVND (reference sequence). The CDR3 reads CASSIFGTNTEAFF. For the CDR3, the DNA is TGTGCCAGTAGTATCTTTGGTACGAACACTGAAGCTTTCTTT.

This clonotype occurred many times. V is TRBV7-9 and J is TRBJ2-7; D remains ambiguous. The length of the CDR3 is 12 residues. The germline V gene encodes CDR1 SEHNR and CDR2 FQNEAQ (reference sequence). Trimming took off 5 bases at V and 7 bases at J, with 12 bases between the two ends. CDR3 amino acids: CASSPDIREQYF. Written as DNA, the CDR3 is TGTGCCAGCAGCCCCGATATTAGGGAGCAGTACTTC.

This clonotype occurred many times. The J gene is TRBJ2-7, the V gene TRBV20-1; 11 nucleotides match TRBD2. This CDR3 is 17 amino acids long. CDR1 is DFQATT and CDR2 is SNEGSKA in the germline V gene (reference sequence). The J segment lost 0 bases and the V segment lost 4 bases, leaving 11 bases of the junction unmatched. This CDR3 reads CSAKKWTSGWGSYEQYF. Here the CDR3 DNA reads TGCAGTGCTAAGAAGTGGACTAGCGGGTGGGGCTCCTACGAGCAGTACTTC.

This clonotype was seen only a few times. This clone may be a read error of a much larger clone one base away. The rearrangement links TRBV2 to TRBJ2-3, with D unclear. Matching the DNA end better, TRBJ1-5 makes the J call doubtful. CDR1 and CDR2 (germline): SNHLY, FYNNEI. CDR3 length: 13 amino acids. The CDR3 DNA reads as TGTGCCAGCATGTCGGGAGGGAAAGATACGCAGCATTTT. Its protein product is CASMSGGKDTQHF.